The 22 T cell receptor beta chains in this list originate from one sample, sequenced in a study of T-cell memory formation after mild COVID-19. Each CDR3 protein gets one entry after TCRdb re-called the 5' RACE reads with MiXCR. Of roughly 280,000 distinct CDR3 sequences listed, approximately 8.4% are singletons. Sequenced: PBMCs or a T cell subset sorted from them (not recorded which). These receptors were obtained from a man younger than 30 who had mild COVID-19 (a few samples of this study predate the infection). Cell type and time point are not known.

This clonotype was seen a handful of times. The V and J genes are TRBV6-2 or TRBV6-3 and TRBJ2-3; D possibly corresponds to TRBD2 (6 bases). V shed 6 bases and J shed 2 bases, with 18 bases lying between them. CDR3 size: 16 residues. The germline gives CDR1 MNHEY, CDR2 SVGEGT. For the CDR3, the DNA is TGTGCCAGCAGCTCCCGTTCGCGGGGACCCACAGATACGCAGTATTTT. Translating gives CASSSRSRGPTDTQYF.

The sample holds a few counts of this clonotype. The genes are TRBV7-2 and TRBJ2-2; 9 bases line up with TRBD2. The CDR3 spans 17 residues. The V gene end was trimmed by 5 bases and the J gene end by 0 bases; junction bases not matched to a gene: 7. Germline assignment: CDR1 SGHTA and CDR2 FQGNSA. CDR3 sequence reads: CASSLISGGANTGELFF. The CDR3 coding sequence is TGTGCCAGCAGCCTAATTAGCGGGGGCGCGAACACCGGGGAGCTGTTTTTT.

V is TRBV27 and J is TRBJ1-1; D possibly corresponds to TRBD1 (6 bases). Between the trimmed V and J ends, which lost 1 base and 6 bases, there was a span of 15 bases. The CDR3 consists of 15 residues. The germline CDR1 and CDR2 sequences are MNHEY and SMNVEV (reference sequence). The DNA for the CDR3 is TGTGCCAGCAGTTTATTGGGGGGGCGCCTAGCTGAAGCTTTCTTT. Its translation: CASSLLGGRLAEAFF.

DNA for the CDR3: TGCGCCAGCAGCCAAGAAGGTAGCGGGTCCTACAATGAGCAGTTCTTC. Its protein is CASSQEGSGSYNEQFF. The chain links TRBV4-3 to TRBJ2-1, with 7 bases matching TRBD2. Germline-derived CDR1 and CDR2 are LGHNA and YSLEER. This CDR3 is built from 16 residues. J was trimmed by 1 base and V by 0 bases; bases with no gene match: 3.

This clonotype has just a few counts. This chain connects TRBV24-1 to TRBJ2-2; D remains ambiguous. The CDR3 is 14 amino acids. V was trimmed by 5 bases and J by 6 bases, leaving 12 bases between them. Germline V gene lookup returns CDR1 KGHDR and CDR2 SFDVKD. Written as DNA, the CDR3 is TGTGCCACCAGTGGTTCGGACGCCCCCGGGGAGCTGTTTTTT. It is translated as CATSGSDAPGELFF.

This sequence joins TRBV3-1 and TRBJ2-7; TRBD1 matches at 10 bases. This CDR3 has 15 amino acids. Germline-derived CDR1 and CDR2 are LGHDT and YNNKEL (reference sequence). V gave up 4 bases and J gave up 4 bases; unmatched junction bases: 7. The chain's CDR3 is CASSPSSGQGYEQYV. CDR3 nucleotides: TGTGCCAGCAGCCCCAGTTCGGGACAGGGGTACGAGCAGTACGTC.

This clonotype was picked up a small number of times. The rearrangement links TRBV21-1 to TRBJ2-7; the table's D call, TRBD1, has no DNA check behind it. TRBV21-1 is a pseudogene. The CDR3 runs to 18 residues. The CDR3 coding sequence is TGTGCCAGCAGCAAAGAAGCCGGACCCTGCAATTGGGAATACGAGCAGTACTTC. Translated, it gives CASSKEAGPCNWEYEQYF.

This clonotype has ten or more counts. This rearrangement joins TRBV27 to TRBJ1-2; D might be TRBD1 (6 bases). The CDR3 is 14 amino acids. V shed 8 bases and J shed 3 bases, with 16 bases lying between them. CDR1 and CDR2 from the germline V gene are MNHEY and SMNVEV (reference sequence). The CDR3 spells CASGMGASYYGYTF. The CDR3 DNA reads as TGTGCCAGCGGCATGGGGGCCTCGTACTATGGCTACACCTTC.

This clonotype was seen a few times. J is TRBJ2-7 and V is TRBV4-1; 10 nucleotides match TRBD1. V lost 4 bases and J lost 3; bases outside the gene matches: 6. There are 15 residues in the CDR3. In germline, CDR1 is MGHRA, CDR2 YSYEKL. CDR3 sequence reads: CASSLGQGSVYEQYF. The CDR3 coding sequence is TGCGCCAGCAGCCTGGGACAGGGGTCGGTCTACGAGCAGTACTTC.

In its sample, this clonotype was seen many times. The genes are TRBV6-2 or TRBV6-3 and TRBJ1-5; D uncertain. Deletions cut 0 bases from V and 7 bases from J, with 10 bases between. The CDR3 loop spans 14 amino acids. Germline values: CDR1 MNHEY, CDR2 SVGEGT. The CDR3 spells CASSYSREWQPQHF. The CDR3 nucleotides read TGTGCCAGCAGTTACTCGAGGGAATGGCAGCCCCAGCATTTT.

This clonotype came up many times. V gene TRBV7-3 combines with J gene TRBJ2-7; tentative D call: TRBD2 (6 bases). Trimming took off 2 bases at V and 2 bases at J, with 10 bases between the two ends. Germline V gene sequence: CDR1 SGHTA, CDR2 FQGTGA. The CDR3 runs to 14 residues. CDR3 region: CASSLSAGPYEQYF. The CDR3 region has the DNA TGTGCCAGCAGCTTATCAGCGGGCCCCTACGAGCAGTACTTC.

The chain recombines TRBV5-1 with TRBJ2-7, with D maybe TRBD2 (6 bases). V was cut by 2 bases and J by 4 bases, with 13 bases left in between. Per germline, CDR1 SGHRS and CDR2 YFSETQ. CDR3 length: 14 residues. The CDR3: CASSFSGGTYEQYF. CDR3 in DNA: TGCGCCAGCAGCTTCTCCGGCGGGACGTACGAGCAGTACTTC.

This clonotype appeared a few times. CDR3 DNA: TGTGCCAGCAGCTCAGTTGAAACTGGGGCCAACGTCCTGACTTTC. Its translation is CASSSVETGANVLTF. The chain links TRBV7-2 to TRBJ2-6; D uncertain. V lost 4 bases to trimming and J lost 2 bases, with 9 bases between them. Per the germline V gene, CDR1 is SGHTA and CDR2 is FQGNSA. The CDR3 loop spans 15 amino acids.

The table lists this clonotype with a few counts. The chain combines TRBV15 with TRBJ1-5, with unresolved D. Trimming pared 5 bases from V and 6 bases from J, leaving 17 bases between. The V gene's germline CDR1 is LNHNV and CDR2 YYDKDF (reference sequence). The CDR3 length is 15 residues. For the CDR3, the DNA is TGTGCCACCAGCCCCTATGGTGGGGAAGGTCAGCCCCAGCATTTT. This sequence encodes CATSPYGGEGQPQHF.

This clonotype has just a few counts. The chain combines TRBV20-1 with TRBJ1-1; D ambiguous. CDR3 length: 12 residues. Trimming took 6 bases from V and 1 from J, leaving 9 bases between them. Germline V gene data show CDR1 as DFQATT and CDR2 as SNEGSKA (reference sequence). The CDR3 loop is CSARQSNTEAFF. The CDR3 coding sequence is TGCAGTGCGCGGCAGTCGAACACTGAAGCTTTCTTT.

This rearrangement joins TRBV5-1 to TRBJ2-1; 13 nucleotides line up with TRBD2. Germline loops: CDR1 SGHRS, CDR2 YFSETQ. The J segment lost 6 bases and the V segment lost 3 bases, leaving 6 bases of the junction unmatched. CDR3 length: 16 residues. The DNA for the CDR3 is TGCGCCAGCAGCTCCACTAGCGGGGGGGCTCTCAATGAGCAGTTCTTC. This translates into CASSSTSGGALNEQFF.

This clonotype showed up many times. This rearrangement joins TRBV18 to TRBJ2-6, with D perhaps TRBD2 (5 bases). V lost 3 bases, J lost 0 bases, and 12 bases lay in between. Germline-derived CDR1 and CDR2 are KGHSH and LQKENI. The CDR3 is made up of 17 amino acids. The CDR3 region has the DNA TGTGCCAGCTCACCGAGGGCAGCGACCTCTGGGGCCAACGTCCTGACTTTC. It specifies CASSPRAATSGANVLTF.

Only a few counts were recorded for this clonotype. The chain joins TRBV9 to TRBJ2-1; TRBD2 matches at 12 bases. The J segment lost 9 bases and the V segment lost 4 bases, leaving 17 bases of the junction unmatched. Germline V gene lookup returns CDR1 SGDLS and CDR2 YYNGEE. The CDR3 covers 18 residues. As DNA, the CDR3 is TGTGCCAGCAGCCCAGTCGGGGAAACTAGCGGGGGGCCGGGTGAGCAGTTCTTC. Encoded protein: CASSPVGETSGGPGEQFF.

Only a few counts were recorded for this clonotype. The rearrangement uses TRBV4-3 and TRBJ1-1, with D perhaps TRBD1 (6 bases). Deletions cut 1 base from V and 4 bases from J, with 13 bases between. Germline CDR1 and CDR2: LGHNA and YSLEER. The CDR3 consists of 15 residues. The CDR3 reads CASSQVSGGVTEAFF. CDR3 nucleotides: TGCGCCAGCAGCCAAGTCTCGGGGGGCGTCACTGAAGCTTTCTTT.

This clonotype has more than one count but fewer than ten. This chain uses TRBV12-5 with TRBJ1-2, with D possibly being TRBD1 (6 bases). The V end lost 0 bases, the J end lost 8 bases, and 10 bases lay between the germline ends. CDR3 length: 13 residues. The V gene's germline CDR1 is LGHNT and CDR2 FRNRAP. The CDR3 coding sequence is TGTGCTAGTGGTTTGGTACCAGGGGACGGCTACACCTTC. This translates into CASGLVPGDGYTF.

The V call is TRBV7-2, the J call TRBJ2-1, with 9 bases that match TRBD2. CDR1 SGHTA and CDR2 FQGNSA come from the germline V gene. This CDR3 has 16 amino acids. The ends lost 2 bases at V and 4 bases at J; junction bases unmatched: 6. This CDR3 reads CASSLWCTSGYNEQFF. The DNA of the CDR3 is TGTGCCAGCAGCTTATGGTGCACTAGCGGGTACAATGAGCAGTTCTTC.

At least ten counts were recorded for this clonotype. The chain has TRBV20-1 and TRBJ1-6; the match to TRBD1 covers 7 bases. This CDR3 region has 14 residues. V lost 0 bases and J lost 9; bases outside the gene matches: 5. Germline V gene lookup returns CDR1 DFQATT and CDR2 SNEGSKA (reference sequence). In nucleotides, the CDR3 is TGCAGTGCTAGAGATGACAGGGAGGCTTCACCCCTCCACTTT. This encodes CSARDDREASPLHF.